This T cell receptor (beta chain) comes out of a study of regulatory T cells in long-lasting Graves disease. Looking at the study overall: Newly diagnosed Graves' patients had under 3 months of antithyroid drugs.

This clonotype was counted many times. Construction of the TCR beta libraries employed iRepertoire HTBI primers in conjunction with Arm-PCR of CDR3 regions. TCRdb used MiXCR to reprocess the multiplex PCR reads, holding one entry per CDR3 protein. The sample includes 350,000 to 550,000 distinct CDR3 sequences, around 15% seen only once; the top ten take roughly 15%. Trimming cost V 1 base and J 2 bases, with 11 bases left between them. There are 15 residues in the CDR3. The germline V gene has CDR1 SGHAT and CDR2 FQNNGV. This sample's time point: newly diagnosed GD, antithyroid drugs for less than 3 months. Extracted PBMC RNA gave rise to the TCR library. The guidelines of the American Thyroid Association were the basis for diagnosing Graves' disease. The sample also formed part of further work on T cells in Graves' hyperthyroidism and ophthalmopathy. That source reports: Hyperthyroidism patients were newly diagnosed, had disease duration under 2 months, and were aged 18 to 65 years. Within blood appeared most thyroid clonotypes that had expanded above 0.001.

Sequenced material: peripheral blood mononuclear cells (PBMCs), taken at new diagnosis, from a patient treated with antithyroid drugs. The chain couples TRBV11-2 to TRBJ2-5; TRBD1 might be the D (6 bases). The sequence derives from a woman aged 45-60 years with Graves disease. The DNA of the CDR3 is TGTGCCAGCAGCTTAGGCAGGGGTGAGCAAGAGACCCAGTACTTC. Amino acids: CASSLGRGEQETQYF.